This TCR beta chain came from a study of beta chain features in type 1 diabetes. The entirety of the isolated RNA underwent reverse transcription, so expressed TCRB transcripts were sequenced. Using immunoSEQ multiplex PCR, the repertoire was profiled, and TCRdb retains in-frame clones only, with some absent. The sample consists of around 650,000 clones, 9.5% to 15% of them appearing once. Concerning this clone: Its target is not known.

Study outcomes and limitations: For Type 1 diabetes patients, all four CD4+ subsets carried TCRB CDR3s that were moderately but significantly shorter.

CDR3 size: 13 residues. Trimming took 5 bases from V and 7 from J, leaving 9 bases between them. CDR1 and CDR2 from the germline V gene are SGHTA and FQGNSA. The clonotype comes from a man aged 25-40 years with type 1 diabetes. The chain uses TRBV7-2 and TRBJ1-6; no clear D gene. The sample comprised naive CD4+ T cells from blood. In DNA form, the CDR3 reads TGTGCCAGCAGCCAGGACGGAAATTCACCCCTCCACTTT. This codes for CASSQDGNSPLHF.